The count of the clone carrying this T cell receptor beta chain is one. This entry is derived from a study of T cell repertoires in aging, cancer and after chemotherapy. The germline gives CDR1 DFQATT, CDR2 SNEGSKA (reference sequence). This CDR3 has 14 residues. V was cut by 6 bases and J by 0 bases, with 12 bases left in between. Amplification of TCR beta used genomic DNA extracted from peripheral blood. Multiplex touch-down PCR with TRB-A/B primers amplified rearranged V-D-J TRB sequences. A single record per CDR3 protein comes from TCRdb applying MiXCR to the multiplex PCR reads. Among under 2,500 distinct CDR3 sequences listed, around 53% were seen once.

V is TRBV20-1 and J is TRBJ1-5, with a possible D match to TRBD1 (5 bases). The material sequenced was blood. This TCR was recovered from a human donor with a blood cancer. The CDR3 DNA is TGCAGTGCCCTGGGACTGAATAGCAATCAGCCCCAGCATTTT. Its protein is CSALGLNSNQPQHF.